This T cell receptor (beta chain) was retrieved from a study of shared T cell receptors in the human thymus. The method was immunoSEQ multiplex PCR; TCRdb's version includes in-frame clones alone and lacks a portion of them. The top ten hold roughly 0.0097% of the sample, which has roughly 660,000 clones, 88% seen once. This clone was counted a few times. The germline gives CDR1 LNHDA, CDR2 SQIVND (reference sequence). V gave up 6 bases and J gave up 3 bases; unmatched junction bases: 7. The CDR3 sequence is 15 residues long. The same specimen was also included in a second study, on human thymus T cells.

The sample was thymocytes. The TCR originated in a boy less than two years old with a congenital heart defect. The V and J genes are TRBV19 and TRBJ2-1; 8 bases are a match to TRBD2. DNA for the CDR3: TGTGCCAGTAGACAAAGCGGGAGATTCTACAATGAGCAGTTCTTC. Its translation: CASRQSGRFYNEQFF.